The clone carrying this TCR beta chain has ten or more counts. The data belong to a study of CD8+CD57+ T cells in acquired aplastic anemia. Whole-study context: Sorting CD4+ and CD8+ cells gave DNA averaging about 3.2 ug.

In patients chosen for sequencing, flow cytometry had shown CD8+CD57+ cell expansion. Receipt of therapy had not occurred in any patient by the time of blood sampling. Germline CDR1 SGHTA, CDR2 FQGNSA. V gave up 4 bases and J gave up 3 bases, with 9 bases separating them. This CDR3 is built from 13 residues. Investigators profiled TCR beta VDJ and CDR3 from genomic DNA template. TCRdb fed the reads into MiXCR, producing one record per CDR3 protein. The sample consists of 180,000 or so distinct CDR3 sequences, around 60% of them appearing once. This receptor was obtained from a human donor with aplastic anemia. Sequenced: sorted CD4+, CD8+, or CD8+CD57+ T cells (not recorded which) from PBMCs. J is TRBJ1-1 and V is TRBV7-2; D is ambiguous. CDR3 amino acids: CASSWGLDTEAFF. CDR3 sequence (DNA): TGTGCCAGCAGCTGGGGTCTCGACACTGAAGCTTTCTTT.